Listed here are 31 T cell receptor beta chains from one sample, sequenced in a study of Graves' ophthalmopathy and Graves' hyperthyroidism. The sequenced template was RNA, covering the TCR beta CDR3 region. Second-round multiplex PCR came after first-round RT-PCR with HTBI primers. TCRdb analysed the multiplex PCR reads with MiXCR anew, one entry per CDR3 protein. This sample has over 200,000 distinct CDR3 sequences, with approximately 28% found just once. Source material: peripheral blood. These receptors all come from a man in his fifties with Graves' ophthalmopathy.

This clonotype appeared a single time. The chain is built from TRBV7-8 and TRBJ2-5; 10 bases fit TRBD2. Germline V gene sequence: CDR1 SGHVS, CDR2 FQNEAQ. Trimming removed 1 base from V and 4 bases from J; junction bases left unmatched: 9. The CDR3 consists of 17 residues. CDR3 residues: CASSLEAAGGQGETQYF. CDR3 DNA: TGTGCCAGCAGCTTAGAGGCAGCGGGAGGGCAAGGAGAGACCCAGTACTTC. Using reference TRBV7-8 and TRBJ2-5 for the parts outside the CDR3, the full variable domain is GAGVSQSPRYKVAKRGQDVALRCDPISGHVSLFWYQQALGQGPEFLTYFQNEAQLDKSGLPSDRFFAERPEGSVSTLKIQRTQQEDSAVYLCASSLEAAGGQGETQYFGPGTRLLVL.

This clonotype was observed many times. V gene TRBV28 combines with J gene TRBJ2-2; 7 nucleotides match TRBD1. The ends lost 2 bases at V and 5 bases at J; junction bases unmatched: 8. Germline lookup yields CDR1 MDHEN and CDR2 SYDVKM. This CDR3 comprises 16 residues. DNA of the CDR3: TGTGCCAGCAGTTTAATATTGGGACAGTTAACCGGGGAGCTGTTTTTT. Translating gives CASSLILGQLTGELFF. The whole variable domain, filled in from reference TRBV28 and TRBJ2-2, reads DVKVTQSSRYLVKRTGEKVFLECVQDMDHENMFWYRQDPGLGLRLIYFSYDVKMKEKGDIPEGYSVSREKKERFSLILESASTNQTSMYLCASSLILGQLTGELFFGEGSRLTVL.

This sequence joins TRBV9 and TRBJ1-1, with 8 bases fitting TRBD1. This CDR3 has 12 amino acids. Germline CDR1 and CDR2: SGDLS and YYNGEE. Losses at the gene ends were 4 bases for V and 8 bases for J; bases not matched to a gene: 4. CDR3 residues: CASSFHRGEAFF. CDR3 coding DNA: TGTGCCAGCAGCTTTCACAGGGGGGAAGCTTTCTTT.

The chain is built from TRBV6-2 or TRBV6-3 and TRBJ1-6; 7 nucleotides agree with TRBD1. CDR1 and CDR2 (germline): MNHEY, SVGEGT. The ends lost 4 bases at V and 0 bases at J; junction bases unmatched: 9. The CDR3 has 18 amino acids. CDR3 in DNA: TGTGCCAGCAGTTCCGGGACAGCGAAGAGCTCCTATAATTCACCCCTCCACTTT. Protein sequence: CASSSGTAKSSYNSPLHF.

In this sample, this clonotype turned up once. The chain has TRBV19 and TRBJ2-7; D not resolved. From germline, CDR1 is LNHDA and CDR2 SQIVND (reference sequence). The CDR3 extends over 13 amino acids. Trimming shortened V by 1 base and J by 5 bases, and 9 bases separated the two germline ends. The CDR3 coding sequence is TGTGCCAGTAGTATAGTCCCGGGCCACGAGCAGTACTTC. Translated, it gives CASSIVPGHEQYF.

There are many counts of this clonotype. The chain is built from TRBV28 and TRBJ2-7, with 9 bases lining up with TRBD2. The CDR3 length is 18 residues. J lost 6 bases, V lost 4 bases, and 19 bases had no gene match. Germline-derived CDR1 and CDR2 are MDHEN and SYDVKM. This CDR3 is CASSSPGLAGSLYSEQYF. CDR3 in DNA: TGTGCCAGCAGTTCCCCAGGGCTAGCGGGATCGCTTTACAGCGAGCAGTACTTC. The entire variable domain, with the rest obtained from reference TRBV28 and TRBJ2-7, is as follows: DVKVTQSSRYLVKRTGEKVFLECVQDMDHENMFWYRQDPGLGLRLIYFSYDVKMKEKGDIPEGYSVSREKKERFSLILESASTNQTSMYLCASSSPGLAGSLYSEQYFGPGTRLTVT.

The sample holds many counts of this clonotype. Relative to the germline gene, one junction end is altered; a read error may explain this. The rearrangement joins TRBV7-2 to TRBJ2-2; TRBD1 agrees at 11 bases. The CDR3 spans 15 residues. Germline values: CDR1 SGHTA, CDR2 FQGNSA. CDR3 loop: CASSMRTGGTGELLF. In nucleotides, the CDR3 is TGTGCCAGCAGCATGCGGACAGGGGGCACCGGGGAGCTGCTTTTT.

The chain combines TRBV27 with TRBJ1-1; the D gene is possibly TRBD1 (6 bases). Germline CDR1 reads MNHEY; CDR2 reads SMNVEV (reference sequence). V was pared by 3 bases and J by 2 bases, with 13 bases between. There are 15 residues in the CDR3. The CDR3 DNA sequence: TGTGCCAGCAGTTTCCGACAGGTGCTTAACACTGAAGCTTTCTTT. Residues: CASSFRQVLNTEAFF.

Ten or more counts support this clonotype. The CDR3 sequence: CASRGLGGTSSYEQYF. Here the CDR3 DNA reads TGTGCCAGTAGGGGACTGGGCGGGACTAGTTCCTACGAGCAGTACTTC. J is TRBJ2-7 and V is TRBV19; 8 bases are shared with TRBD2. V lost 6 bases to trimming and J lost 1 base; unmatched junction nucleotides: 11. The germline gives CDR1 LNHDA, CDR2 SQIVND (reference sequence). The CDR3 covers 16 residues.

There are many counts of this clonotype. This chain joins TRBV5-1 and TRBJ2-3; no firm D call. The CDR3 totals 14 residues. V was cut by 4 bases and J by 2 bases, with 11 bases left in between. Germline loops: CDR1 SGHRS, CDR2 YFSETQ. CDR3 in amino acids: CASSTGRHTDTQYF. The CDR3, as DNA: TGCGCCAGCAGCACCGGACGACACACAGATACGCAGTATTTT.

This clonotype appeared many times. This chain connects TRBV30 to TRBJ1-3; D might be TRBD1 (6 bases). Germline CDR1 is GTSNPN and CDR2 is SVGIG (reference sequence). V was trimmed by 3 bases and J by 4 bases, leaving 16 bases between them. CDR3 length equals 15 residues. The CDR3 sequence: CAWSLGQRLGNTIYF. CDR3 DNA: TGTGCCTGGAGCCTAGGACAGCGCCTAGGAAACACCATATATTTT. The variable domain in full, completed from reference TRBV30 and TRBJ1-3, reads SQTIHQWPATLVQPVGSPLSLECTVEGTSNPNLYWYRQAAGRGLQLLFYSVGIGQISSEVPQNLSASRPQDRQFILSSKKLLLSDSGFYLCAWSLGQRLGNTIYFGEGSWLTVV.

Many counts were recorded for this clonotype. The genes are TRBV20-1 and TRBJ2-2; 8 bases are shared with TRBD2. Germline V CDR1 and CDR2: DFQATT, SNEGSKA (reference sequence). Trimming removed 3 bases from V and 7 bases from J; junction bases left unmatched: 13. This CDR3 is built from 16 residues. For the CDR3, the DNA is TGCAGTGCTAGTTTTGCGGGAGGTCGGCATGGCGGGGAGCTGTTTTTT. Its protein product is CSASFAGGRHGGELFF.

This rearrangement joins TRBV6-5 to TRBJ2-5; D is perhaps TRBD1 or TRBD2 (5 bases each). Deletions cut 4 bases from V and 3 bases from J, with 9 bases between. Germline assignment: CDR1 MNHEY and CDR2 SVGAGI. The CDR3 runs 13 residues. The chain's CDR3 is CASSWGRKETQYF. In nucleotides, the CDR3 is TGTGCCAGCAGTTGGGGACGAAAAGAGACCCAGTACTTC.

Ten or more counts support this clonotype. The chain uses TRBV19 and TRBJ2-7, with a weak D call TRBD2 (6 bases). The germline V gene has CDR1 LNHDA and CDR2 SQIVND (reference sequence). The ends were cut back, 5 bases at V and 9 bases at J, with 17 bases in the middle. This CDR3 is 13 amino acids long. CDR3 DNA: TGTGCCAGTAGTCCCGCGGGCGGGACCATGCAGTACTTC. This encodes CASSPAGGTMQYF.

This clonotype occurred many times. The chain employs TRBV6-1 and TRBJ2-4, with D perhaps TRBD1 (6 bases). Germline assignment: CDR1 MNHNS and CDR2 SASEGT. The CDR3 extends over 13 amino acids. The V gene lost 9 bases and the J gene lost 0 bases, with 9 bases spanning the gap. CDR3 coding DNA: TGTGCCAGAGGGGGAGCAGCCAAAAACATTCAGTACTTC. Translated, it gives CARGGAAKNIQYF.

The V and J genes are TRBV4-1 and TRBJ2-7; D is unresolved. The CDR3 has 14 amino acids. Trimming took off 1 base at V and 0 bases at J, with 7 bases between the two ends. The germline V gene has CDR1 MGHRA and CDR2 YSYEKL. In DNA form, the CDR3 reads TGCGCCAGCAGCCAAGCCGACTTCTCCTACGAGCAGTACTTC. It encodes CASSQADFSYEQYF.

This clonotype showed up many times. The J gene is TRBJ2-5, the V gene TRBV7-9; 12 bases fit TRBD1. Germline V gene data show CDR1 as SEHNR and CDR2 as FQNEAQ (reference sequence). V dropped 1 base and J dropped 4; count of bases not matched to a gene: 4. The CDR3 totals 16 residues. The CDR3 DNA reads as TGTGCCAGCAGCTTAGAGGGACAGGGGGCGAGAGAGACCCAGTACTTC. Protein sequence: CASSLEGQGARETQYF.

This clonotype has ten or more counts. V is TRBV11-2 and J is TRBJ2-7; the D is unclear. V was cut by 3 bases and J by 1 base, with 7 bases left in between. Per the germline V gene, CDR1 is SGHAT and CDR2 is FQNNGV. The CDR3 is 13 amino acids. The CDR3 loop is CASSFLISYEQYF. Written as DNA, the CDR3 is TGTGCCAGCAGCTTTTTGATTTCCTACGAGCAGTACTTC. Full variable domain (rest looked up from reference TRBV11-2 and TRBJ2-7): EAGVAQSPRYKIIEKRQSVAFWCNPISGHATLYWYQQILGQGPKLLIQFQNNGVVDDSQLPKDRFSAERLKGVDSTLKIQPAKLEDSAVYLCASSFLISYEQYFGPGTRLTVT.

Comment on this clonotype: The CDR3 does not close with the conserved phenylalanine or tryptophan, likely indicating a read error. No DNA is shown, since the ends of the CDR3 on it are uncertain; the CDR3 is the one TCRdb lists. The chain is built from TRBV11-2 and TRBJ2-5. The CDR3 sequence runs 8 residues, both termini included. The germline CDR1 and CDR2 sequences are SGHAT and FQNNGV. This CDR3 is CASSLGTS.

This clonotype appeared many times. The rearrangement joins TRBV28 to TRBJ1-5; D not certain. Trimming took off 6 bases at V and 6 bases at J, with 9 bases between the two ends. Germline lookup yields CDR1 MDHEN and CDR2 SYDVKM. The CDR3 length is 12 residues. The DNA of the CDR3 is TGTGCCAGCAGCTTGGCGGGTCAGCCCCAGCATTTT. Protein sequence: CASSLAGQPQHF.

This clonotype has a count of ten or more. The rearrangement uses TRBV20-1 and TRBJ1-3; D not resolved. V gave up 0 bases and J gave up 0 bases, with 12 bases separating them. The germline gives CDR1 DFQATT, CDR2 SNEGSKA (reference sequence). The CDR3 length is 16 residues. The CDR3 region has the DNA TGCAGTGCTAGAGATCAAGGCACTAACTCTGGAAACACCATATATTTT. Protein product: CSARDQGTNSGNTIYF.

In this sample, this clonotype turned up many times. This rearrangement joins TRBV7-9 to TRBJ2-3; 10 bases agree with TRBD2. Looked up from germline, CDR1 is SEHNR and CDR2 is FQNEAQ (reference sequence). V was clipped by 5 bases and J by 2 bases; unmatched bases: 4. There are 15 residues in the CDR3. The CDR3 DNA reads as TGTGCCAGCAGCCCCGGGACTAGCGCCACAGATACGCAGTATTTT. It codes for CASSPGTSATDTQYF. Full variable domain (remainder filled in from reference TRBV7-9 and TRBJ2-3): DTGVSQNPRHKITKRGQNVTFRCDPISEHNRLYWYRQTLGQGPEFLTYFQNEAQLEKSRLLSDRFSAERPKGSFSTLEIQRTEQGDSAMYLCASSPGTSATDTQYFGPGTRLTVL.

This clonotype was counted ten times or more. The chain joins TRBV20-1 to TRBJ1-1, with a tentative D call TRBD1 (5 bases). Germline V gene lookup returns CDR1 DFQATT and CDR2 SNEGSKA (reference sequence). V lost 4 bases to trimming and J lost 2 bases, with 11 bases between them. This CDR3 comprises 13 residues. CDR3 loop: CSATLQANTEAFF. The DNA of the CDR3 is TGCAGTGCTACCCTACAGGCCAACACTGAAGCTTTCTTT.

The rearrangement uses TRBV6-1 and TRBJ2-7, with 10 bases matching TRBD1. From germline, CDR1 is MNHNS and CDR2 SASEGT. After removal of 4 bases from V and 4 bases from J, the junction contained 10 bases not matched to a gene. This CDR3 comprises 16 residues. This chain's CDR3 is CASSAIRDRGMYEQYF. In DNA form, the CDR3 reads TGTGCCAGCAGTGCAATCCGGGACAGGGGTATGTACGAGCAGTACTTC.

This clonotype was detected ten times or more. The rearrangement uses TRBV3-1 and TRBJ2-5; 10 bases align to TRBD2. The CDR3 spans 17 residues. Germline-derived CDR1 and CDR2 are LGHDT and YNNKEL (reference sequence). V trimming: 1 base; J trimming: 5 bases; junction bases outside the gene matches: 10. The CDR3 bases are TGTGCCAGCAGCCAAGGTGTGACTAGCGGGCTCCAGGAGACCCAGTACTTC. Protein: CASSQGVTSGLQETQYF.

The chain uses TRBV6-1 and TRBJ2-7, with D unclear. V was shortened by 4 bases and J by 6 bases, with 10 bases between the two germline ends. The CDR3 is made up of 12 amino acids. Germline CDR1 and CDR2: MNHNS and SASEGT. CDR3 in amino acids: CASSAGGPEQYF. In DNA, the CDR3 is TGTGCCAGCAGTGCTGGTGGTCCCGAGCAGTACTTC.

This clonotype has at least ten counts. The chain combines TRBV27 with TRBJ2-7; the match to TRBD2 covers 7 bases. The CDR3 is made up of 17 amino acids. V shed 3 bases, J shed 5 bases, and the junction held 16 bases outside the gene matches. Per the germline V gene, CDR1 is MNHEY and CDR2 is SMNVEV (reference sequence). CDR3 protein: CASSFLGRGERRHEQYF. CDR3 DNA: TGTGCCAGCAGTTTCCTGGGTCGGGGGGAAAGGAGGCACGAGCAGTACTTC.

A remark on this clonotype: One end of the junction is discordant with germline, which a read error may explain. The chain recombines TRBV7-7 with TRBJ2-7; no clear D gene. Germline V gene lookup returns CDR1 SSHAT and CDR2 FNYEAQ (reference sequence). This CDR3 spans 13 amino acids. CDR3 DNA: TGTGCTAGCAGCTTAGGACGAAACGACGAGCAGTACTTC. Translating gives CASSLGRNDEQYF.

Ten or more counts support this clonotype. CDR3: CASSPRVRAKSSYEQYF. The DNA for the CDR3 is TGTGCCAGCAGCCCGAGGGTCCGGGCCAAAAGCTCCTACGAGCAGTACTTC. This chain connects TRBV7-2 to TRBJ2-7; possibly TRBD2 for D (5 bases). CDR1 and CDR2 (germline): SGHTA, FQGNSA. The CDR3 loop spans 17 amino acids. V lost 5 bases and J 0 bases, leaving 20 bases between the germline ends.

This clonotype was recorded many times. The CDR3 loop reads CAYGQGRNTIYF. The CDR3 DNA reads as TGTGCCTACGGACAGGGGCGAAACACCATATATTTT. The rearrangement joins TRBV30 to TRBJ1-3, with 9 bases that match TRBD1. The trim removed 7 bases at V and 5 bases at J, leaving 3 bases unmatched. The CDR3 runs to 12 residues. In germline, CDR1 is GTSNPN, CDR2 SVGIG (reference sequence).

Only a few counts were recorded for this clonotype. The chain employs TRBV7-2 and TRBJ2-7; 10 positions match TRBD1. Losses at the gene ends were 1 base for V and 3 bases for J; bases not matched to a gene: 3. The CDR3 runs 15 residues. Germline V lookup: CDR1 SGHTA, CDR2 FQGNSA. In nucleotides, the CDR3 is TGTGCCAGCAGCTTAGGGGGACAGGGGTTCTACGAGCAGTACTTC. Translation: CASSLGGQGFYEQYF.